Below, 9 T cell receptor beta chains from the same sample are listed, as sequenced in a study of T-cell reconstitution after alpha-beta-depleted transplantation in children. For TCRbeta, the library was prepared with unique molecular identifiers. Using its own MiXCR run on the PCR reads, TCRdb lists one record per CDR3 protein. The repertoire consists of roughly 350,000 distinct CDR3 sequences, with around 15% occurring once and the leading ten covering around 41%. This specimen was PBMCs, mostly from graft donor cells, taken 360 days after TCRalphabeta/CD19-depleted stem cell transplant. The receptor set was obtained from a male patient under 10 years old who had a stem cell transplant for acute lymphoblastic leukemia, so the T cells may come from the graft donor.

The table lists this clonotype with a few counts. This chain links TRBV15 with TRBJ1-4; weak D call: TRBD1 (5 bases). The CDR3 spans 18 residues. V gave up 0 bases and J gave up 7 bases, with 21 bases separating them. Looked up from germline, CDR1 is LNHNV and CDR2 is YYDKDF (reference sequence). The CDR3, as DNA: TGTGCCACCAGCAGAGATTTGAGACCATCGGGGGGGAGTGAAAAACTGTTTTTT. Translated, it gives CATSRDLRPSGGSEKLFF.

V gene TRBV10-3 combines with J gene TRBJ2-7; D uncertain. Trimming removed 1 base from V and 3 bases from J, with 7 bases in between. The CDR3 runs 13 residues. CDR1 and CDR2 from the germline V gene are ENHRY and SYGVKD. As DNA, the CDR3 is TGTGCCATCAGTGAGTTGGACGGCTACGAGCAGTACTTC. Its translation: CAISELDGYEQYF.

The chain has TRBV7-9 and TRBJ1-4, with D possibly TRBD1 on 5 matching bases. Germline CDR1 and CDR2: SEHNR and FQNEAQ (reference sequence). The V and J ends lost 2 bases and 8 bases respectively, with 15 bases between them. This CDR3 spans 15 amino acids. CDR3 bases: TGTGCCAGCAGCTTATATATTCCGTGGGGCGAAAAACTGTTTTTT. Encoded protein: CASSLYIPWGEKLFF. The full variable domain, its missing parts supplied by reference TRBV7-9 and TRBJ1-4, is DTGVSQNPRHKITKRGQNVTFRCDPISEHNRLYWYRQTLGQGPEFLTYFQNEAQLEKSRLLSDRFSAERPKGSFSTLEIQRTEQGDSAMYLCASSLYIPWGEKLFFGSGTQLSVL.

The V gene is TRBV20-1, the J gene TRBJ1-4; D gene ambiguous. V shed 0 bases and J shed 4 bases, with 18 bases lying between them. The CDR3 length is 17 residues. The germline V gene encodes CDR1 DFQATT and CDR2 SNEGSKA (reference sequence). Here the CDR3 reads CSARDRLGLTRNEKLFF. The CDR3, as DNA: TGCAGTGCTAGAGATCGGTTGGGGTTGACACGTAATGAAAAACTGTTTTTT.

V and J are TRBV9 and TRBJ2-7, with D tentatively TRBD2 (6 bases). This CDR3 comprises 15 residues. CDR1 SGDLS and CDR2 YYNGEE come from the germline V gene. V dropped 4 bases and J dropped 1 base, with 15 bases sitting between them. The CDR3 spells CASSYSPGASYEQYF. The CDR3, as DNA: TGTGCCAGCAGCTATAGCCCGGGAGCGTCCTACGAGCAGTACTTC.

The genes are TRBV15 and TRBJ1-5, with D uncertain. Germline V gene data show CDR1 as LNHNV and CDR2 as YYDKDF (reference sequence). The V end was cut by 2 bases, the J end by 4 bases, with 9 bases between. The length of the CDR3 is 14 residues. The chain's CDR3 is CATSRRGGNQPQHF. CDR3 coding DNA: TGTGCCACCAGCAGACGGGGAGGGAATCAGCCCCAGCATTTT.

This sequence joins TRBV15 and TRBJ2-7; D is ambiguous. V was cut by 3 bases and J by 4 bases, with 16 bases left in between. This CDR3 contains 15 residues. Germline V gives CDR1 LNHNV, CDR2 YYDKDF (reference sequence). The CDR3 sequence: CATSSPLGQLYEQYF. CDR3 bases: TGTGCCACCAGCAGCCCCCTCGGGCAGTTATACGAGCAGTACTTC.

The V gene is TRBV10-3, the J gene TRBJ2-7, with a tentative D call TRBD1 (6 bases). V lost 6 bases and J 3 bases, leaving 15 bases between the germline ends. Germline V gene lookup returns CDR1 ENHRY and CDR2 SYGVKD. The CDR3 is made up of 14 amino acids. The CDR3 sequence: CAIRENRDDYEQYF. The CDR3, as DNA: TGTGCCATCAGAGAGAACAGGGACGACTACGAGCAGTACTTC.

This clonotype was detected a few times. The rearrangement joins TRBV5-1 to TRBJ2-7; 12 positions match TRBD1. The CDR3 has 15 residues. The germline gives CDR1 SGHRS, CDR2 YFSETQ. The V gene end was trimmed by 3 bases and the J gene end by 0 bases; junction bases not matched to a gene: 1. CDR3 DNA: TGCGCCAGCAGCTGGGGACAGGGGGCCTCCTACGAGCAGTACTTC. This gives the protein CASSWGQGASYEQYF.